Following are 21 T cell receptor beta chains from one sample sequenced in a study of tumor-infiltrating lymphocytes in primary liver carcinoma. RNA isolated from unsorted whole blood supplied the blood RNA, with germline DNA also extracted. A constant-region primer served to make TCR beta cDNA from 500 to 550 ng total RNA. ARM-PCR was slightly modified, and three nested multiplex PCR rounds with it gave rise to the TCR beta libraries. The two initial PCR rounds, ten to eleven cycles each, used TRBV1-TRBV30 forward and C-beta reverse primers. Using its own MiXCR run on the multiplex PCR reads, TCRdb lists one record per CDR3 protein. The data contain about 320,000 distinct CDR3 sequences, 60% to 80% of them seen just once; the ten biggest clones take up 9% to 10%. Source material: peripheral blood. The receptors were gathered from a man aged 40-49 years with primary liver carcinoma and hepatitis B virus infection.

This clonotype occurred many times. The gene calls are TRBV11-2 and TRBJ2-1, with a weak D call TRBD1 (6 bases). The germline V and J ends were trimmed by 5 bases and 1 base, with 15 bases remaining between them. Germline V gene sequence: CDR1 SGHAT, CDR2 FQNNGV. The CDR3 has 16 amino acids. The CDR3 DNA is TGTGCCAGCAGCCGCAGACAGGCTCGATCCTACAATGAGCAGTTCTTC. It encodes CASSRRQARSYNEQFF.

This clonotype was detected many times. V and J are TRBV6-2 or TRBV6-3 and TRBJ1-5, with a weak D call TRBD1 (5 bases). Germline-derived CDR1 and CDR2 are MNHEY and SVGEGT. V lost 6 bases and J lost 1, with 16 bases in between. CDR3 length equals 16 residues. The CDR3 protein is CASSPQEGLSNQPQHF. The CDR3 nucleotides read TGTGCCAGCAGCCCACAGGAGGGTCTGAGCAATCAGCCCCAGCATTTT.

The chain carries TRBV6-1 and TRBJ2-1; 8 bases map to TRBD2. V lost 6 bases, J lost 2 bases, and 9 bases stayed unmatched. The length of the CDR3 is 16 residues. Per the germline V gene, CDR1 is MNHNS and CDR2 is SASEGT. The CDR3 DNA sequence: TGTGCCAGCAGCCTAAGTACTAGCGGAACCTACAATGAGCAGTTCTTC. Translated: CASSLSTSGTYNEQFF.

Concerning this clonotype: This could be a read error, since a much larger clone is one nucleotide away. V gene TRBV10-3 combines with J gene TRBJ2-2, with D uncertain. CDR3 length: 14 amino acids. Trimming removed 6 bases at V and 7 bases at J, with 15 bases between. Germline V CDR1 and CDR2: ENHRY, SYGVKD. CDR3 sequence (DNA): TGTGCCATCAGGGCCGAACCCGGCATCGGGGAGCTGTTTTTT. Protein product: CAIRAEPGIGELFF.

As concerns this clonotype: With a much larger clone just one base away, this may be a read error. In this CDR3 the conserved last residue, phenylalanine or tryptophan, is missing, so a read error is likely. J is TRBJ2-3 and V is TRBV10-3; 8 bases match TRBD2. Unmatched junction bases numbered 11, after V lost 2 bases and J lost 4 bases. CDR3 size: 17 residues. Germline V gene lookup returns CDR1 ENHRY and CDR2 SYGVKD. CDR3 loop: CAISEPPGLGGADTQYS. The DNA for the CDR3 is TGTGCCATCAGTGAGCCTCCGGGACTAGGAGGTGCAGATACGCAGTATTCT.

On this clonotype itself: An end of the junction does not agree with germline; a read error may underlie this. The chain has TRBV5-4 and TRBJ2-7; 7 positions match TRBD2. The CDR3 length is 14 residues. The V gene's germline CDR1 is SGHNT and CDR2 YYREEE (reference sequence). CDR3 bases: TGTACCAGCAGCGCGGACGGCGGGAGCTACGAGCAGTACTTC. As protein: CTSSADGGSYEQYF.

Remarks on this clonotype: This may be a read error: a much more frequent sequence differs by one nucleotide. This chain connects TRBV12-3 or TRBV12-4 to TRBJ2-2, with 10 bases that match TRBD2. With V trimmed by 8 bases and J by 6 bases, 12 bases remained unmatched. The CDR3 has 16 residues. The CDR3 is CASGSQSGRGPGELFF. The CDR3, as DNA: TGTGCCAGCGGTTCTCAAAGCGGGAGGGGACCCGGGGAGCTGTTTTTT.

Remarks on this clonotype: This sequence may be a read error, since a much larger clone differs from it by one base. The chain carries TRBV4-3 and TRBJ1-2; D is undetermined. The germline V gene has CDR1 LGHNA and CDR2 YSLEER. V lost 0 bases and J lost 6, with 8 bases in between. The CDR3 has 13 residues. The CDR3 bases are TGCGCCAGCAGCCAAGATCTCCCGGATGGCTACACCTTC. Translating it yields CASSQDLPDGYTF.

This clonotype was observed a handful of times. This rearrangement joins TRBV20-1 to TRBJ2-7; 11 bases are shared with TRBD2. The CDR3 sequence is 13 residues long. V dropped 1 base and J dropped 6; count of bases not matched to a gene: 2. CDR1 is DFQATT, CDR2 SNEGSKA, per germline (reference sequence). DNA for the CDR3: TGCAGTGCTAGAGTACTAGCGGGGGTCGAGCAGTACTTC. Its protein is CSARVLAGVEQYF.

Details on this clonotype: Given a much more abundant clone one base away, this may be a read error. V gene TRBV6-2 or TRBV6-3 combines with J gene TRBJ2-5; D is ambiguous. The CDR3 covers 13 residues. CDR1 and CDR2 (germline): MNHEY, SVGEGT. CDR3 in amino acids: CACRTDGQETQYF. The CDR3 DNA reads TGTGCCTGCAGAACGGACGGTCAAGAGACCCAGTACTTC.

Of note for this clonotype: A clone one base away is much larger, so this may be a read error. CDR3 sequence reads: CANSQGVFASSPLHF. The CDR3 DNA sequence: TGCGCCAACAGCCAAGGGGTGTTCGCCAGCTCACCCCTCCACTTT. This rearrangement joins TRBV4-3 to TRBJ1-6, with D possibly being TRBD1 (5 bases). CDR3 size: 15 residues. In germline, CDR1 is LGHNA, CDR2 YSLEER.

The sample holds many counts of this clonotype. The chain is built from TRBV6-2 or TRBV6-3 and TRBJ2-7; D call uncertain. This CDR3 spans 13 amino acids. V gave up 11 bases and J gave up 6 bases, with 20 bases separating them. Germline CDR1 and CDR2: MNHEY and SVGEGT. CDR3 sequence (DNA): TGTGCCTCAACCCGGTCCCTTTCGGGCGAGCAGTACTTC. Translation: CASTRSLSGEQYF.

The chain couples TRBV30 to TRBJ1-2; 7 bases agree with TRBD1. Unmatched junction bases numbered 10, after V lost 8 bases and J lost 4 bases. This CDR3 comprises 13 residues. Germline V gene data show CDR1 as GTSNPN and CDR2 as SVGIG (reference sequence). DNA for the CDR3: TGTGCCGGGAAGGGGGACAGATTCTATGGCTACACCTTC. Translating gives CAGKGDRFYGYTF.

The chain recombines TRBV5-6 with TRBJ2-7; D remains ambiguous. V was cut by 2 bases and J by 5 bases, with 11 bases left in between. This CDR3 spans 13 amino acids. Germline V gene data show CDR1 as SGHDT and CDR2 as YYEEEE. CDR3 protein: CASSLPRVDEQYF. The CDR3 nucleotides read TGTGCCAGCAGCTTACCAAGGGTGGACGAGCAGTACTTC.

The table lists this clonotype with many counts. J is TRBJ1-5 and V is TRBV6-6, with D possibly matching TRBD1 (5 bases). Germline CDR1 and CDR2: MNHNY and SVGAGI (reference sequence). The CDR3 runs 16 residues. V lost 5 bases, J lost 0 bases, and 14 bases lay in between. The CDR3, as DNA: TGTGCCAGCAGTCGAACCGGGACGGGTAGCAATCAGCCCCAGCATTTT. Translating it yields CASSRTGTGSNQPQHF.

Regarding this clonotype: Possible read error: a much larger clone is one base away. This chain uses TRBV4-1 with TRBJ2-5; 7 bases map to TRBD2. Germline V gene data show CDR1 as MGHRA and CDR2 as YSYEKL. This CDR3 is built from 15 residues. CDR3 sequence reads: CASSKGSGNQGTQYF. The CDR3 DNA sequence: TGCGCCAGCAGCAAGGGGAGCGGGAACCAAGGGACCCAGTACTTC.

The chain carries TRBV20-1 and TRBJ2-7; 7 nucleotides match TRBD1. Germline CDR1 and CDR2: DFQATT and SNEGSKA (reference sequence). The CDR3 is made up of 15 amino acids. With 3 bases clipped from V and 5 bases from J, the junction kept 13 bases outside the gene matches. The CDR3 coding sequence is TGCAGTGCTAGTGGTGTCCGAGCAGGGGGAGACGAGCAGTACTTC. Translating it yields CSASGVRAGGDEQYF.

Details on this clonotype: Mismatch with germline at one junction end may stem from a read error. The chain uses TRBV11-1 and TRBJ2-7, with a weak D call TRBD1 (5 bases). The CDR3 loop spans 11 amino acids. Per the germline V gene, CDR1 is SGHAT and CDR2 is FQDESV (reference sequence). CDR3 sequence: CASSNKGEQYF. The CDR3 DNA sequence: TGTGCTAGCAGCAACAAGGGGGAGCAGTACTTC. Filled out from reference TRBV11-1 and TRBJ2-7, the complete variable domain reads EAEVAQSPRYKITEKSQAVAFWCDPISGHATLYWYRQILGQGPELLVQFQDESVVDDSQLPKDRFSAERLKGVDSTLKIQPAELGDSAMYLCASSNKGEQYFGPGTRLTVT.

Worth noting for this clonotype: A much more abundant neighbour one base away suggests this may be a read error. The V call is TRBV6-1, the J call TRBJ2-1, with D unresolved. The CDR3 spans 14 residues. With 10 bases removed from V and 6 bases from J, the gap between germline ends came to 19 bases. Germline lookup yields CDR1 MNHNS and CDR2 SASEGT. The CDR3 loop reads CANTIAGAGNEQFF. As DNA, the CDR3 is TGTGCCAACACAATCGCCGGCGCCGGCAATGAGCAGTTCTTC.

About this clonotype itself: With a much larger clone just one base away, this may be a read error. The chain joins TRBV29-1 to TRBJ1-2, with D uncertain. CDR3 length: 15 residues. Germline V gives CDR1 SQVTM, CDR2 ANQGSEA. V was pared by 7 bases and J by 3 bases, with 21 bases between. The CDR3 DNA reads TGCAGCGCCGCCCCTTTCCAAAGGACTGACTATGGCTACACCTTC. It translates to CSAAPFQRTDYGYTF.

For this clonotype: One end of the junction is discordant with germline, which a read error may explain. The genes are TRBV12-3 or TRBV12-4 and TRBJ1-4, with 10 nucleotides matching TRBD1. CDR3 size: 14 residues. CDR3 in amino acids: CASGTGTGDEKQFF. The CDR3 DNA sequence: TGTGCCAGCGGGACCGGGACAGGGGATGAGAAACAGTTTTTT.